The clone carrying this T cell receptor beta chain was seen repeatedly, ten times or more. Its antigen remains unknown. The data were taken from a study of T cell repertoires in cytomegalovirus infection. Study in general: Based on public TCR beta signatures, there were indications of CMV infection and of a matching HLA type.

CDR3 length: 13 amino acids. Germline CDR1 and CDR2: SGHTA and FQGNSA. Between the trimmed V and J ends, which lost 5 bases and 7 bases, there was a span of 12 bases. TCRdb reprocessed the reads with MiXCR, giving one entry per CDR3 protein. The data show 40,000 to 50,000 distinct CDR3 sequences, roughly 20% seen once. The chain has TRBV7-2 and TRBJ1-5; D possibly corresponds to TRBD1 (6 bases). Source material: PBMCs, sequenced either directly or after in vitro stimulation (not recorded which). The receptor was isolated from a human donor in good health (CMV status not recorded). Some clones in this sample may be carry-over from other donors' samples. CDR3 sequence (DNA): TGTGCCAGCAGCCCGGGAGGGGGGCAGCCCCAGCATTTT. Translated: CASSPGGGQPQHF.